This entry is about one T cell receptor (beta chain). The length of the CDR3 is 14 residues. Trimming pared 0 bases from V and 6 bases from J, leaving 13 bases between. Looked up from germline, CDR1 is SGHDT and CDR2 is YYEEEE. These data are taken from a study of T-cell reconstitution after alpha-beta-depleted transplantation in children. The library targeted TCRbeta and was prepared with unique molecular identifiers. Using its own MiXCR run on the PCR reads, TCRdb lists one record per CDR3 protein. The sample has 500,000 or so distinct CDR3 sequences; approximately 29% are singletons. The TCR sequence derives from a human donor who donated a stem cell graft to a child with aplastic anemia. This sample comprised PBMCs from the stem cell graft donor, obtained from the stem cell graft. The V gene is TRBV5-6, the J gene TRBJ2-7, with a tentative D call TRBD2 (6 bases). The CDR3 protein is CASSLAASDFEQYF. For the CDR3, the DNA is TGTGCCAGCAGCTTGGCCGCTAGCGACTTCGAGCAGTACTTC.